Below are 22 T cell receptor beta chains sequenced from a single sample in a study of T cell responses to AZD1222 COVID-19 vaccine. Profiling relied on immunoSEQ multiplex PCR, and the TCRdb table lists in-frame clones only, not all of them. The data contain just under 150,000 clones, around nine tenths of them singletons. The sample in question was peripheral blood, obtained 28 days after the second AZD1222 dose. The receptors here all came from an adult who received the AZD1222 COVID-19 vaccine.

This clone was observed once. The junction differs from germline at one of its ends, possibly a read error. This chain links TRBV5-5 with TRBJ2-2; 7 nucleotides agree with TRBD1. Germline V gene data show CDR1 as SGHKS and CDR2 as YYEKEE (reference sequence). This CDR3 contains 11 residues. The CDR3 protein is CASSWPGGLFF. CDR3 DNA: TGTGCCAGCAGCTGGCCAGGGGGGCTGTTTTTT.

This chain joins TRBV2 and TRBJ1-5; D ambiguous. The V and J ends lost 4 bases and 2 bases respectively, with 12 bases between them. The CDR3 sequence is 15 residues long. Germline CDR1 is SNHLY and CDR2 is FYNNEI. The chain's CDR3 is CASSGLRGGNQPQHF. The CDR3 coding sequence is TGTGCCAGCAGTGGACTTCGCGGTGGCAATCAGCCCCAGCATTTT.

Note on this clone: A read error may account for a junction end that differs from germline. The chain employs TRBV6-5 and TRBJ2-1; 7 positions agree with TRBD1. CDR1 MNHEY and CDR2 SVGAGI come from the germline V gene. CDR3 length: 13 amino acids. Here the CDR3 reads CASSYPRTGRTIF. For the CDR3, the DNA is TGTGCCAGCAGTTACCCTCGGACAGGCCGTACGATCTTC.

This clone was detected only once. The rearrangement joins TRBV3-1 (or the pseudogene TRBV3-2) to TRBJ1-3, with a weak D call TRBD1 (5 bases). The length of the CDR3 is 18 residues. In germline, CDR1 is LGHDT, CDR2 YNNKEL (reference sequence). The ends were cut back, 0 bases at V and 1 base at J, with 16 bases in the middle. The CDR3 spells CASSQDGAGSPSGNTIYF. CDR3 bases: TGTGCCAGCAGCCAAGATGGGGCAGGTTCGCCTTCTGGAAACACCATATATTTT.

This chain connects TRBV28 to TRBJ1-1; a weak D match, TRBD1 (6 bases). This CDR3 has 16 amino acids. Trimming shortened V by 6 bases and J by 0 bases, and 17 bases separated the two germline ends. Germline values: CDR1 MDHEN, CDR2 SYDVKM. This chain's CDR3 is CASSRFGTSMNTEAFF. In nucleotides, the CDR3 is TGTGCCAGCAGCCGATTTGGGACATCCATGAACACTGAAGCTTTCTTT.

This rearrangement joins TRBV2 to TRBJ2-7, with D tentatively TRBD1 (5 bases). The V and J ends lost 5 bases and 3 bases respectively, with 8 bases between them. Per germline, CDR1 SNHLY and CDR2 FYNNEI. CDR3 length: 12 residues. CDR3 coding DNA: TGTGCCAGCAGTTACACAGGCTACGAGCAGTACTTC. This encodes CASSYTGYEQYF.

This CDR3 is CASSEWRGYVAKNIQYF. For the CDR3, the DNA is TGTGCCAGCAGTGAATGGCGAGGTTACGTAGCCAAAAACATTCAGTACTTC. This chain links TRBV2 with TRBJ2-4, with no clear D. In germline, CDR1 is SNHLY, CDR2 FYNNEI. This CDR3 contains 17 residues. V was trimmed by 2 bases and J by 0 bases, leaving 14 bases between them. The full variable domain, completed using reference TRBV2 and TRBJ2-4, is EPEVTQTPSHQVTQMGQEVILRCVPISNHLYFYWYRQILGQKVEFLVSFYNNEISEKSEIFDDQFSVERPDGSNFTLKIRSTKLEDSAMYFCASSEWRGYVAKNIQYFGAGTRLSVL.

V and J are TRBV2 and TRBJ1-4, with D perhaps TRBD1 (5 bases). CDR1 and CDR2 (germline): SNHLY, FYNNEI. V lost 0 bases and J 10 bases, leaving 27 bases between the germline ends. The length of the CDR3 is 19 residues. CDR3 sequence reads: CASSEANSLTRTGRGKLFF. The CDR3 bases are TGTGCCAGCAGTGAAGCGAATTCCCTCACACGCACCGGGAGGGGAAAACTGTTTTTT.

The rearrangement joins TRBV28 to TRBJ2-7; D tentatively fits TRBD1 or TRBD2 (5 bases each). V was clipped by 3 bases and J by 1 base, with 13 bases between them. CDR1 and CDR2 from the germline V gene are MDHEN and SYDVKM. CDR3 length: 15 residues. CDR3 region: CASSFRGRSSYEQYF. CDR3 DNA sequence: TGTGCCAGCAGTTTTCGGGGACGGTCGTCCTACGAGCAGTACTTC.

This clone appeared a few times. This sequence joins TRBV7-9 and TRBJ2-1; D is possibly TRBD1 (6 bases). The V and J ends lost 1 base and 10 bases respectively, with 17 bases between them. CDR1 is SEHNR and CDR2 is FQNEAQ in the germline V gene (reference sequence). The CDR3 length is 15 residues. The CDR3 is CASSLVEGTKREQFF. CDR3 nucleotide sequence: TGTGCCAGCAGCTTAGTAGAAGGGACAAAAAGGGAGCAGTTCTTC. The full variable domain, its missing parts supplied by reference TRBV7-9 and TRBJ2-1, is DTGVSQNPRHKITKRGQNVTFRCDPISEHNRLYWYRQTLGQGPEFLTYFQNEAQLEKSRLLSDRFSAERPKGSFSTLEIQRTEQGDSAMYLCASSLVEGTKREQFFGPGTRLTVL.

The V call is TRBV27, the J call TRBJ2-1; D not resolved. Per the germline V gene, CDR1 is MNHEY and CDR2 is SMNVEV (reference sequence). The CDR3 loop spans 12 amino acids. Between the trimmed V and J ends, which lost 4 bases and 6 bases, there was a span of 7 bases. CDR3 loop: CASSSLTNEQFF. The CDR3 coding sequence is TGTGCCAGCAGTTCCCTGACCAATGAGCAGTTCTTC.

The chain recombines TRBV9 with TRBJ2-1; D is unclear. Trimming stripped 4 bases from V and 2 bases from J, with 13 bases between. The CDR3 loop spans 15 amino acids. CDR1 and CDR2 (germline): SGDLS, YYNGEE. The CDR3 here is CASSSGPSAYNEQFF. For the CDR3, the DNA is TGTGCCAGCAGCTCCGGGCCCAGCGCCTACAATGAGCAGTTCTTC.

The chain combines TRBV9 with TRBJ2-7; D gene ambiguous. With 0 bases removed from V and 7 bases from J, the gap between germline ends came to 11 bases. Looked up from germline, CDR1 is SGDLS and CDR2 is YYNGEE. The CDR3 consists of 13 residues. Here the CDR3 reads CASSVALSEEQYF. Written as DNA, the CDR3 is TGTGCCAGCAGCGTAGCCTTGTCGGAAGAGCAGTACTTC.

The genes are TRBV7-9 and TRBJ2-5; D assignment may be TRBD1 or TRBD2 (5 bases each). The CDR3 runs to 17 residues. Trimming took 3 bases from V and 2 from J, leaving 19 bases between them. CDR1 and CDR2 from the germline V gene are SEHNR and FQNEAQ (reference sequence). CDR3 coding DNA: TGTGCCAGCAGCTTCCCCCCGCAAACTAGGGGACAAGAGACCCAGTACTTC. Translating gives CASSFPPQTRGQETQYF.

The CDR3 region is CASSLEGWAGHQPQHF. CDR3 bases: TGTGCCAGCAGCTTGGAGGGTTGGGCAGGGCACCAGCCCCAGCATTTT. The J gene is TRBJ1-5, the V gene TRBV5-5, with D possibly being TRBD1 (5 bases). CDR3 length: 16 amino acids. The germline V gene has CDR1 SGHKS and CDR2 YYEKEE (reference sequence). Trimming pared 0 bases from V and 7 bases from J, leaving 17 bases between. The entire variable domain, with the rest obtained from reference TRBV5-5 and TRBJ1-5, is as follows: DAGVTQSPTHLIKTRGQQVTLRCSPISGHKSVSWYQQVLGQGPQFIFQYYEKEERGRGNFPDRFSARQFPNYSSELNVNALLLGDSALYLCASSLEGWAGHQPQHFGDGTRLSIL.

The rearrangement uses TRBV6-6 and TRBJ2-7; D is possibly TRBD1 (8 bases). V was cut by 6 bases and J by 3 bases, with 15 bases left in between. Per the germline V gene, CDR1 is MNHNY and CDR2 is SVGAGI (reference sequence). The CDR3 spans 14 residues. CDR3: CASRAGQAFYEQYF. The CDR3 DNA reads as TGTGCCAGCAGAGCGGGACAGGCTTTCTACGAGCAGTACTTC.

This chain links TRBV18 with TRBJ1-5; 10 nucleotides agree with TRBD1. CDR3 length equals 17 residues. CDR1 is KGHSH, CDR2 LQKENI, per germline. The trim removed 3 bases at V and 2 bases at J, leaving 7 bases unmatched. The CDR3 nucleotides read TGTGCCAGCTCACCGGGACAGGGGATGGTTGGCAATCAGCCCCAGCATTTT. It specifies CASSPGQGMVGNQPQHF.

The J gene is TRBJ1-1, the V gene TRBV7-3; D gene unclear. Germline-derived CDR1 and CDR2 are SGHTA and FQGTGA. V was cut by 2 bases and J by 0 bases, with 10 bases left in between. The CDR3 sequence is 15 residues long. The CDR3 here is CASSLVAALNTEAFF. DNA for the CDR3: TGTGCCAGCAGCTTAGTGGCGGCCTTGAACACTGAAGCTTTCTTT.

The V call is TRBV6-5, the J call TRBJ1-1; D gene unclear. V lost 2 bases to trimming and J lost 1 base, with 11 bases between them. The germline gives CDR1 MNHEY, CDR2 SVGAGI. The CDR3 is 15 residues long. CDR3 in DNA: TGTGCCAGCAGTTACCAGGAAGGGTCGAACACTGAAGCTTTCTTT. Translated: CASSYQEGSNTEAFF.

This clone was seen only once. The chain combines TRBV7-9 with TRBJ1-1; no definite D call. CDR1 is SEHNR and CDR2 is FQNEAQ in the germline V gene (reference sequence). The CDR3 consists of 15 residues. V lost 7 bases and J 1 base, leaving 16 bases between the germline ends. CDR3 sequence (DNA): TGTGCCAGCAACGACGCCCTGGTGTGGAACACTGAAGCTTTCTTT. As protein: CASNDALVWNTEAFF.

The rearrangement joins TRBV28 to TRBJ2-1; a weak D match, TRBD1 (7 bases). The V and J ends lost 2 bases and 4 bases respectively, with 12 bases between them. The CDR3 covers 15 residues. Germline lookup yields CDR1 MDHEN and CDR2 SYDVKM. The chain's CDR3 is CASSLRRGPYNEQFF. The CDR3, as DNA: TGTGCCAGCAGTTTAAGGAGGGGGCCGTACAATGAGCAGTTCTTC.

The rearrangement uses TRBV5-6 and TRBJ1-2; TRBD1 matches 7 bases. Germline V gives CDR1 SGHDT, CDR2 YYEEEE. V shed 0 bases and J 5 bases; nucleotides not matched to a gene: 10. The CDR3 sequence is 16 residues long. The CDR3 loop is CASSLGVSGTAYGYTF. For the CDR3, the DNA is TGTGCCAGCAGCTTGGGAGTCTCCGGGACAGCGTATGGCTACACCTTC.